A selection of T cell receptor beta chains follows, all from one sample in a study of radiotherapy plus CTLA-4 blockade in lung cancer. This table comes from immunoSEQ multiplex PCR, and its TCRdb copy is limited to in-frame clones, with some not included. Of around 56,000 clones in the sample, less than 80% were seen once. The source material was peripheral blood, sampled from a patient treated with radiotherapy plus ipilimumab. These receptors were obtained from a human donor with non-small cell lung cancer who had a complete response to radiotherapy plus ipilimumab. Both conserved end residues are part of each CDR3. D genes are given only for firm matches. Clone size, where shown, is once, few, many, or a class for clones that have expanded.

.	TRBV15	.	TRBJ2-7	CATSRDSVAGSEQYF	TGTGCCACCAGCAGAGACAGTGTAGCTGGGAGCGAGCAGTACTTC
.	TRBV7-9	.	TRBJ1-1	CASSSPDSLNTEAFF	TGTGCCAGCAGCTCCCCGGACAGCCTGAACACTGAAGCTTTCTTT
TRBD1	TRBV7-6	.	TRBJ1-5	CASSKGQGSNQPQHF	TGTGCCAGCAGCAAGGGACAGGGAAGCAATCAGCCCCAGCATTTT
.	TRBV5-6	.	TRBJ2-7	CASSLGGEQYF	TGTGCCAGCAGCTTGGGCGGCGAGCAGTACTTC
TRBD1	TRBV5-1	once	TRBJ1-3	CASSLGGTGIEGNTIYF	TGCGCCAGCAGCTTGGGCGGGACAGGGATTGAAGGAAACACCATATATTTT
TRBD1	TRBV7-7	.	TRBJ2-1	CASSTRQGASYNEQFF	TGTGCTAGCAGCACCAGACAGGGGGCCTCCTACAATGAGCAGTTCTTC
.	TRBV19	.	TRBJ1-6	CASSLGQYNSPLHF	TGTGCCAGTAGTCTTGGACAGTATAATTCACCCCTCCACTTT
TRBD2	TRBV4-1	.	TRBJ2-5	CASSQENLSGRARETQYF	TGCGCCAGCAGCCAAGAGAACCTTAGCGGGAGGGCCCGAGAGACCCAGTACTTC
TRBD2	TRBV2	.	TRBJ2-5	CASRLAKETQYF	TGTGCCAGCCGACTAGCGAAAGAGACCCAGTACTTC
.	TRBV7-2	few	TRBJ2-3	CASSLGSSGRDTQYF	TGTGCCAGCAGCTTAGGTAGCTCGGGAAGGGATACGCAGTATTTT
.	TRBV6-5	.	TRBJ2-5	CASGRIVQETQYF	TGTGCCAGCGGCCGTATTGTCCAAGAGACCCAGTACTTC
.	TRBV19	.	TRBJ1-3	CASSIGGRPGNTIYF	TGTGCCAGTAGTATTGGCGGGCGCCCAGGAAACACCATATATTTT
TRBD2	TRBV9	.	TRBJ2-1	CASSGQGTSGNNEQFF	TGTGCCAGCAGCGGCCAAGGGACTAGCGGAAACAATGAGCAGTTCTTC
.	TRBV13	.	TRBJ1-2	CASSSNRDGYTF	TGTGCCAGCAGCTCGAACAGGGATGGCTACACCTTC
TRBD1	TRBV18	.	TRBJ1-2	CASSPEQGVYGYTF	TGTGCCAGCTCACCAGAACAGGGGGTCTATGGCTACACCTTC
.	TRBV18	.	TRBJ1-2	CASSPDSDGYTF	TGTGCCAGCTCACCAGACAGCGATGGCTACACCTTC
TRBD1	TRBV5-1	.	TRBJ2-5	CASRWGQPEETQYF	TGCGCCAGCAGATGGGGACAGCCTGAAGAGACCCAGTACTTC
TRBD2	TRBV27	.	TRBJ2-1	CASSLTSGGYNEQFF	TGTGCCAGCAGTTTGACTAGCGGGGGGTACAATGAGCAGTTCTTC
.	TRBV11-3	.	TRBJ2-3	CASSPMHRETGQYF	TGTGCCAGCAGCCCAATGCATCGGGAGACGGGGCAGTATTTT
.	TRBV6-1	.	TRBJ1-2	CASRGQIYGYTF	TGTGCCAGCAGAGGACAGATCTATGGCTACACCTTC
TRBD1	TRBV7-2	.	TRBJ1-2	CASSLRTGRDYGYTF	TGTGCCAGCAGCTTACGGACAGGGAGGGACTATGGCTACACCTTC
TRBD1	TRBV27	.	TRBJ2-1	CASSPPGTVYNEQFF	TGTGCCAGCAGCCCCCCCGGGACAGTCTACAATGAGCAGTTCTTC